Shown below are 7 T cell receptor beta chains from a single sample sequenced in a study of T cells after yellow fever vaccination. TCRdb processed the 5' RACE reads anew with MiXCR; each CDR3 protein has one entry. The sample includes about 16,000 distinct CDR3 sequences, 4% seen only once; the top ten take more than 0.4%. This sample comprised PBMCs, either bulk or a sorted T-cell subset (CD4+, CD8+, memory, or dextramer-sorted; not recorded which), obtained 15 days after the yellow fever booster vaccination. The origin of the receptors is a man aged 25-40 years who received the YFV17D yellow fever vaccine.

The chain carries TRBV5-6 and TRBJ2-7, with 7 bases that match TRBD2. Germline-derived CDR1 and CDR2 are SGHDT and YYEEEE. J gave up 3 bases and V 8 bases, and 8 bases lay outside the gene matches. The CDR3 contains 13 residues. The CDR3 region is CARGAGGSYEQYF. CDR3 bases: TGTGCCAGGGGCGCCGGCGGGAGCTACGAGCAGTACTTC.

This clonotype was observed at least ten times. CDR3 in DNA: TGTGCCAGCTCACCGGGGTATGAAGCTTTCTTT. Its protein product is CASSPGYEAFF. The V gene is TRBV18, the J gene TRBJ1-1; no clear D gene. This CDR3 is built from 11 residues. The germline V gene encodes CDR1 KGHSH and CDR2 LQKENI. V lost 3 bases and J 7 bases, leaving 6 bases between the germline ends.

This clonotype was observed at least ten times. V and J are TRBV15 and TRBJ1-1; unclear D gene. CDR1 is LNHNV and CDR2 is YYDKDF in the germline V gene (reference sequence). V shed 4 bases and J shed 5 bases, with 11 bases lying between them. The CDR3 spans 13 residues. The CDR3 region is CATSNPTDTEAFF. The DNA of the CDR3 is TGTGCCACCAGCAACCCCACAGATACTGAAGCTTTCTTT.

This clonotype has ten or more counts. CDR3 amino acids: CSARAGAGFQETQYF. The DNA of the CDR3 is TGCAGTGCTAGAGCCGGGGCGGGATTCCAAGAGACCCAGTACTTC. The chain is built from TRBV20-1 and TRBJ2-5; tentative D call: TRBD2 (6 bases). CDR3 length: 15 residues. V was trimmed by 1 base and J by 1 base, leaving 13 bases between them. CDR1 and CDR2 from the germline V gene are DFQATT and SNEGSKA (reference sequence).

This clonotype was counted many times. J is TRBJ2-5 and V is TRBV20-1; maybe TRBD2 (5 bases). The germline V gene has CDR1 DFQATT and CDR2 SNEGSKA (reference sequence). V was cut by 5 bases and J by 5 bases, with 21 bases left in between. This CDR3 is built from 15 residues. The CDR3 loop is CSAHLRRAEKETQYF. The CDR3 DNA reads as TGCAGTGCTCACCTTCGGCGGGCCGAGAAGGAGACCCAGTACTTC.

This clonotype has at least ten counts. The gene calls are TRBV12-3 or TRBV12-4 and TRBJ2-1; 7 bases fit TRBD2. This CDR3 comprises 13 residues. V was pared by 3 bases and J by 9 bases, with 5 bases of the junction left unmatched. CDR3 DNA sequence: TGTGCCAGCAGTTTCTCGACTAGCACTGAGCAGTTCTTC. Its protein is CASSFSTSTEQFF.

In this sample, this clonotype turned up many times. This rearrangement joins TRBV24-1 to TRBJ2-1, with 10 bases aligning to TRBD2. The germline V gene has CDR1 KGHDR and CDR2 SFDVKD. The CDR3 is 15 amino acids. Trimming took 3 bases from V and 7 from J; bases not matched to a gene: 5. Written as DNA, the CDR3 is TGTGCCACCAGTGATCCGGGACTAGCGCGAAATGAGCAGTTCTTC. This gives the protein CATSDPGLARNEQFF.